The next 8 T cell receptor beta chains were all read from a single sample in a study of identifying expanded T cells in peripheral blood. Sequencing was performed with immunoSEQ multiplex PCR; in TCRdb, only in-frame clones are kept and a portion is missing. Here the sample spans around 100,000 clones, roughly 89% being singletons. The sequenced sample was blood. Receptors were obtained from a person aged 18 to 75 in good health.

The V gene is TRBV5-8, the J gene TRBJ2-2; D gene unclear. With 2 bases removed from V and 0 bases from J, the gap between germline ends came to 11 bases. The length of the CDR3 is 16 residues. Germline V gives CDR1 SGHTS, CDR2 YDEGEE. The CDR3 reads CASSLGSRTNTGELFF. Here the CDR3 DNA reads TGTGCCAGCAGCTTAGGGTCGCGGACGAACACCGGGGAGCTGTTTTTT.

Comment on this clone: This clone may be a read error of a much larger clone one base away. The same CDR3 arises from other DNA sequences in this sample as well. The gene calls are TRBV30 and TRBJ2-1; D is uncertain. This CDR3 comprises 12 residues. Germline loops: CDR1 GTSNPN, CDR2 SVGIG (reference sequence). Trimming left V 2 bases short and J 12 bases short, with 14 bases between. The CDR3 is CAWSSGTWTQFF. DNA for the CDR3: TGTGCCTGGAGTTCCGGAACCTGGACGCAGTTCTTC.

The V call is TRBV10-3, the J call TRBJ1-5; TRBD1 aligns across 8 bases. The CDR3 is 16 amino acids. Germline CDR1 ENHRY, CDR2 SYGVKD. J was trimmed by 1 base and V by 5 bases; bases with no gene match: 7. The CDR3 sequence: CAISTGGPSSNQPQHF. The CDR3 region has the DNA TGTGCCATCAGTACAGGGGGGCCGTCCAGCAATCAGCCCCAGCATTTT.

This chain joins TRBV5-1 and TRBJ1-1; tentative D call: TRBD1 (5 bases). Between the trimmed V and J ends, which lost 1 base and 6 bases, there was a span of 22 bases. The CDR3 contains 17 residues. Germline V gives CDR1 SGHRS, CDR2 YFSETQ. The CDR3 here is CASSLSTGGISMAEAFF. CDR3 coding DNA: TGCGCCAGCAGCTTGTCTACCGGGGGAATTAGCATGGCTGAAGCTTTCTTT. Full variable domain (remainder filled in from reference TRBV5-1 and TRBJ1-1): KAGVTQTPRYLIKTRGQQVTLSCSPISGHRSVSWYQQTPGQGLQFLFEYFSETQRNKGNFPGRFSGRQFSNSRSEMNVSTLELGDSALYLCASSLSTGGISMAEAFFGQGTRLTVV.

The rearrangement uses TRBV7-9 and TRBJ1-1; D unresolved. CDR1 is SEHNR and CDR2 is FQNEAQ in the germline V gene (reference sequence). The V end lost 6 bases, the J end lost 1 base, and 9 bases lay between the germline ends. The CDR3 loop spans 13 amino acids. The CDR3 bases are TGTGCCAGCAGTCTAATCAGGAACACTGAAGCTTTCTTT. Protein product: CASSLIRNTEAFF.

The chain is built from TRBV5-1 and TRBJ2-5, with a tentative D call TRBD1 (6 bases). V lost 0 bases, J lost 7 bases, and 10 bases lay in between. Germline V gene sequence: CDR1 SGHRS, CDR2 YFSETQ. The length of the CDR3 is 13 residues. CDR3 in amino acids: CASSLDRAGTQYF. The DNA for the CDR3 is TGCGCCAGCAGCTTGGACAGGGCCGGGACCCAGTACTTC. The whole variable domain, remainder taken from reference TRBV5-1 and TRBJ2-5, is KAGVTQTPRYLIKTRGQQVTLSCSPISGHRSVSWYQQTPGQGLQFLFEYFSETQRNKGNFPGRFSGRQFSNSRSEMNVSTLELGDSALYLCASSLDRAGTQYFGPGTRLLVL.

For the CDR3, the DNA is TGTGCCAGCAGTCACCCGGAGGAGGAGACCCAGTACTTC. This codes for CASSHPEEETQYF. The chain employs TRBV2 and TRBJ2-5; D is possibly TRBD2 (5 bases). The CDR3 is 13 amino acids. Per germline, CDR1 SNHLY and CDR2 FYNNEI. V was clipped by 5 bases and J by 5 bases, with 12 bases between them.

This chain connects TRBV10-2 to TRBJ1-4; D not resolved. The ends were cut back, 1 base at V and 0 bases at J, with 15 bases in the middle. Per the germline V gene, CDR1 is WSHSY and CDR2 is SAAADI. This CDR3 is 18 amino acids long. The DNA of the CDR3 is TGCGCCAGCAGTGAGTTCGCGGCAGAGTTGACAACTAATGAAAAACTGTTTTTT. This translates into CASSEFAAELTTNEKLFF.